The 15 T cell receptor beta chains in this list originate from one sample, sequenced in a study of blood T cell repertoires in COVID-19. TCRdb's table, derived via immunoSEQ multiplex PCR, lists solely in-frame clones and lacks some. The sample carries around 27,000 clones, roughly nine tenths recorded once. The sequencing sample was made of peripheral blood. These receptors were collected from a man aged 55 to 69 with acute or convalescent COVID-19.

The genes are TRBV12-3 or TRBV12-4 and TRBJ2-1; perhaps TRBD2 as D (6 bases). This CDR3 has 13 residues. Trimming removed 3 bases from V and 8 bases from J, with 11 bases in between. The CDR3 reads CASSLGGVDEQFF. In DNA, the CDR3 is TGTGCCAGCAGTTTGGGCGGGGTGGATGAGCAGTTCTTC.

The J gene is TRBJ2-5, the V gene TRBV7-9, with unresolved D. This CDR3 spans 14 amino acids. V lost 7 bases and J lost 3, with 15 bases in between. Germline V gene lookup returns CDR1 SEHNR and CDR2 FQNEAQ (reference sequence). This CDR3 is CASTSLVQKETQYF. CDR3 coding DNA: TGTGCCAGCACCTCACTTGTTCAAAAAGAGACCCAGTACTTC.

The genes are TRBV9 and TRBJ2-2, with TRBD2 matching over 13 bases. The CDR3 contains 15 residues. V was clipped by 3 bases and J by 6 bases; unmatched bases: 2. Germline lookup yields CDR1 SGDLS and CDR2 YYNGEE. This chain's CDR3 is CASSGGTSGAGELFF. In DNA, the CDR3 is TGTGCCAGCAGCGGAGGGACTAGCGGGGCCGGGGAGCTGTTTTTT.

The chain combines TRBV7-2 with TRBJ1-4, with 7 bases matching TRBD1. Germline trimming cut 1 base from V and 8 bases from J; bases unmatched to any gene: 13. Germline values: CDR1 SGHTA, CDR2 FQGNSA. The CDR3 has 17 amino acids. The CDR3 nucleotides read TGTGCCAGCAGCTTAGTCGTTACGAGGGGGCGCAAGGAAAAACTGTTTTTT. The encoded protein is CASSLVVTRGRKEKLFF. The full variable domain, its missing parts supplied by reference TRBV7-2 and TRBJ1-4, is GAGVSQSPSNKVTEKGKDVELRCDPISGHTALYWYRQSLGQGLEFLIYFQGNSAPDKSGLPSDRFSAERTGGSVSTLTIQRTQQEDSAVYLCASSLVVTRGRKEKLFFGSGTQLSVL.

The CDR3 spells CASSQDATRGAGNTIYF. The CDR3 DNA is TGTGCCAGCAGCCAAGATGCAACCAGGGGAGCTGGAAACACCATATATTTT. This chain connects TRBV4-2 to TRBJ1-3, with D perhaps matching TRBD1 (6 bases). The CDR3 covers 17 residues. The germline V gene has CDR1 LGHNA and CDR2 YNFKEQ. V gave up 0 bases and J gave up 2 bases, with 14 bases separating them.

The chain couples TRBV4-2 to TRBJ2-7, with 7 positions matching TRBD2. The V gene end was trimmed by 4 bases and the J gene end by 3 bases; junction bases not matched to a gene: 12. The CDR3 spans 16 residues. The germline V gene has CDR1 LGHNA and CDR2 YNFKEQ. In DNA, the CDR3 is TGTGCCAGCAGCCCCAGTGGTGGCGGGAGAAGCTACGAGCAGTACTTC. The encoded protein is CASSPSGGGRSYEQYF.

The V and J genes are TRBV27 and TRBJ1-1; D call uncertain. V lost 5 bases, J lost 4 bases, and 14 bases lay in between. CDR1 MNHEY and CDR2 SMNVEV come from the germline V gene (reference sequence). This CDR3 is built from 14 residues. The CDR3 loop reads CASSPLGGSTEAFF. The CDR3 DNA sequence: TGTGCCAGCAGTCCCCTGGGAGGGAGCACTGAAGCTTTCTTT.

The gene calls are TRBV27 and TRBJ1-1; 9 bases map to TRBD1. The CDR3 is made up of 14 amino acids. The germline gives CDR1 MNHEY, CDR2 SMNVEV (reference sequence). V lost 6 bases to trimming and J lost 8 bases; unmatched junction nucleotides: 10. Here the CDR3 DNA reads TGTGCCAGCAGATCAACACAGGGGGCAGGAGAAGCTTTCTTT. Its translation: CASRSTQGAGEAFF.

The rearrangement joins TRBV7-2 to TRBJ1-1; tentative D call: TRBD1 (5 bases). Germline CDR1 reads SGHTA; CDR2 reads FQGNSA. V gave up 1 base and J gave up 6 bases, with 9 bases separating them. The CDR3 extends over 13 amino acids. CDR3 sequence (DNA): TGTGCCAGCAGCTTAGTAGGGGTCGCTGAAGCTTTCTTT. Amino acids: CASSLVGVAEAFF.

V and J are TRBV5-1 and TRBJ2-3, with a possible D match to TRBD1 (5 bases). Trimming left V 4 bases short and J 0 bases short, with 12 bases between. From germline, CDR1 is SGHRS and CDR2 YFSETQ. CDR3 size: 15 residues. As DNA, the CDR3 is TGCGCCAGCAGCCCTAGGGGTGGGAGCACAGATACGCAGTATTTT. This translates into CASSPRGGSTDTQYF.

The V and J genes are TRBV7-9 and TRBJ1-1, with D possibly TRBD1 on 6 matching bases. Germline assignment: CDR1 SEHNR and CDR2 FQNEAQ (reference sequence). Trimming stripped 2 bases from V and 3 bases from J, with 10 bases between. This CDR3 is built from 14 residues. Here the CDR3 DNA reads TGTGCCAGCAGCTTACGGGAGGGGGACACTGAAGCTTTCTTT. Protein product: CASSLREGDTEAFF.

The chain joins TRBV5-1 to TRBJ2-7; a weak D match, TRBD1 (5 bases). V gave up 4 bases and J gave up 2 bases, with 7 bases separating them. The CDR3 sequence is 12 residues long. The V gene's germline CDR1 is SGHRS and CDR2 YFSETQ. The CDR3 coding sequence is TGCGCCAGCAGCACGACAGCCTACGAGCAGTACTTC. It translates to CASSTTAYEQYF. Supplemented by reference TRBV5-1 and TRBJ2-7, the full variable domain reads KAGVTQTPRYLIKTRGQQVTLSCSPISGHRSVSWYQQTPGQGLQFLFEYFSETQRNKGNFPGRFSGRQFSNSRSEMNVSTLELGDSALYLCASSTTAYEQYFGPGTRLTVT.

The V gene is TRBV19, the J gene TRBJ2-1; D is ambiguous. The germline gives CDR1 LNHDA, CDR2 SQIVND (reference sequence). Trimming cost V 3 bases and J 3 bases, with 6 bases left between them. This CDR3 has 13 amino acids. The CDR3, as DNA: TGTGCCAGTAGTATGAGTGTCTACAATGAGCAGTTCTTC. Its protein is CASSMSVYNEQFF.

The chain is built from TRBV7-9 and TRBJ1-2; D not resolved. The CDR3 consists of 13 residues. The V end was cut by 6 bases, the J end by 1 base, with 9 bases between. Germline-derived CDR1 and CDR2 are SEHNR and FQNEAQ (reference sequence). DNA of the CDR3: TGTGCCAGCAGTACACATCTTAACTATGGCTACACCTTC. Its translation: CASSTHLNYGYTF.

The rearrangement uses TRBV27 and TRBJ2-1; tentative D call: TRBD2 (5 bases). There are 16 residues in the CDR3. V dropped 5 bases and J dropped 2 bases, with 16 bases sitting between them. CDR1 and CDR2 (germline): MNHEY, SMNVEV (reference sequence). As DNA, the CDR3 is TGTGCCAGCAGTCCACCTCCGGGGTCCGCCTACAATGAGCAGTTCTTC. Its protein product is CASSPPPGSAYNEQFF.